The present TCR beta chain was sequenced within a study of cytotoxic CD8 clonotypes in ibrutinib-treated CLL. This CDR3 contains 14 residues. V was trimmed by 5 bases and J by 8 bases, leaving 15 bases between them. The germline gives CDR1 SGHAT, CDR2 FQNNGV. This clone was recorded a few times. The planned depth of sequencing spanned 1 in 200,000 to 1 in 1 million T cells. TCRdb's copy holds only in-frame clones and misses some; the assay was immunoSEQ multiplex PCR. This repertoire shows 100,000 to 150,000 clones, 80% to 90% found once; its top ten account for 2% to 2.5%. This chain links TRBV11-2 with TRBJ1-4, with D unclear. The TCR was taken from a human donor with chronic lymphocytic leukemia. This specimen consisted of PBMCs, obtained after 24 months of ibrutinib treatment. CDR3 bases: TGTGCCAGCAGCCACCTGAGGTTCGGAGAAAAACTGTTTTTT. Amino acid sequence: CASSHLRFGEKLFF. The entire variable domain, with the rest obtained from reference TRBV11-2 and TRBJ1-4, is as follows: EAGVAQSPRYKIIEKRQSVAFWCNPISGHATLYWYQQILGQGPKLLIQFQNNGVVDDSQLPKDRFSAERLKGVDSTLKIQPAKLEDSAVYLCASSHLRFGEKLFFGSGTQLSVL.